Following are 28 T cell receptor beta chains from one sample sequenced in a study of T cell repertoires in cytomegalovirus infection. TCRdb processed the reads anew with MiXCR; each CDR3 protein has one entry. Among about 230,000 distinct CDR3 sequences listed, over 20% were seen once. What was sequenced was CD8+ T cells from PBMCs. These receptors originate from a human donor in good health (CMV status not recorded). Some clones in this sample may be carry-over from other donors' samples.

This sequence joins TRBV6-2 or TRBV6-3 and TRBJ1-1, with TRBD1 as a possible D gene (6 bases). The CDR3 sequence is 14 residues long. V lost 6 bases and J lost 2, with 13 bases in between. Looked up from germline, CDR1 is MNHEY and CDR2 is SVGEGT. The CDR3 sequence: CASSPQDRNTEAFF. The CDR3 region has the DNA TGTGCCAGCAGCCCTCAGGACAGAAACACTGAAGCTTTCTTT.

The chain is built from TRBV19 and TRBJ2-1; D call uncertain. The V end lost 2 bases, the J end lost 4 bases, and 6 bases lay between the germline ends. The germline CDR1 and CDR2 sequences are LNHDA and SQIVND (reference sequence). The CDR3 contains 13 residues. As DNA, the CDR3 is TGTGCCAGTAGTATAAGTACTTACAATGAGCAGTTCTTC. Protein: CASSISTYNEQFF.

Turning to this clonotype: The junction shows a germline mismatch at one end, possibly a read error. J is TRBJ2-7 and V is TRBV7-9; D is unclear. The CDR3 consists of 14 residues. The germline CDR1 and CDR2 sequences are SEHNR and FQNEAQ (reference sequence). CDR3: CAGSPTESSYEQYF. In DNA form, the CDR3 reads TGTGCCGGCAGCCCAACGGAGAGCTCCTACGAGCAGTACTTC. The full variable domain, with the rest looked up from reference TRBV7-9 and TRBJ2-7, is DTGVSQNPRHKITKRGQNVTFRCDPISEHNRLYWYRQTLGQGPEFLTYFQNEAQLEKSRLLSDRFSAERPKGSFSTLEIQRTEQGDSAMYLCAGSPTESSYEQYFGPGTRLTVT.

The V call is TRBV2, the J call TRBJ1-5; D gene uncertain. The V gene's germline CDR1 is SNHLY and CDR2 FYNNEI. Trimming stripped 6 bases from V and 7 bases from J, with 10 bases between. The CDR3 contains 12 residues. In DNA form, the CDR3 reads TGTGCCAGCAGCCTCGTCACCCAGCCCCAGCATTTT. This sequence encodes CASSLVTQPQHF.

This clonotype was picked up many times. The J gene is TRBJ1-4, the V gene TRBV7-2, with D hard to call. The CDR3 covers 15 residues. V lost 1 base, J lost 7 bases, and 13 bases lay in between. Looked up from germline, CDR1 is SGHTA and CDR2 is FQGNSA. CDR3 region: CASSLEGARSEKLFF. CDR3 in DNA: TGTGCCAGCAGCTTAGAAGGCGCACGTTCTGAAAAACTGTTTTTT.

This clonotype has more than one count but fewer than ten. The V and J genes are TRBV29-1 and TRBJ1-1, with D possibly TRBD1 on 5 matching bases. Germline CDR1 and CDR2: SQVTM and ANQGSEA. The CDR3 runs to 15 residues. The V end was cut by 4 bases, the J end by 1 base, with 16 bases between. CDR3 DNA: TGCAGCGTTGGGAGGGACTCTGAGGGGAACACTGAAGCTTTCTTT. Its translation: CSVGRDSEGNTEAFF.

This clonotype showed up just a few times. V and J are TRBV28 and TRBJ2-1, with 7 bases lining up with TRBD2. The CDR3 sequence is 17 residues long. The germline CDR1 and CDR2 sequences are MDHEN and SYDVKM. Trimming removed 2 bases from V and 0 bases from J; junction bases left unmatched: 7. This CDR3 reads CASSLGAGGSSYNEQFF. As DNA, the CDR3 is TGTGCCAGCAGTTTAGGAGCGGGCGGGAGCTCCTACAATGAGCAGTTCTTC.

This clonotype was counted between two and nine times. V is TRBV2 and J is TRBJ2-3, with D hard to call. This CDR3 contains 13 residues. The germline V and J ends were trimmed by 8 bases and 0 bases, with 9 bases remaining between them. Germline CDR1 reads SNHLY; CDR2 reads FYNNEI. The CDR3: CASHLISTDTQYF. As DNA, the CDR3 is TGTGCCAGCCATCTGATAAGCACAGATACGCAGTATTTT.

This clonotype has at least ten counts. CDR3 amino acids: CASSLLLLAGGNEQFF. The DNA for the CDR3 is TGTGCCAGCAGCTTATTGCTACTAGCGGGGGGAAATGAGCAGTTCTTC. The rearrangement joins TRBV11-1 to TRBJ2-1; 12 nucleotides agree with TRBD2. Germline values: CDR1 SGHAT, CDR2 FQDESV (reference sequence). The trim removed 2 bases at V and 7 bases at J, leaving 6 bases unmatched. The CDR3 extends over 16 amino acids.

This clonotype was picked up many times. At one of its ends the junction is not consistent with the germline gene, which may arise from a read error. The rearrangement joins TRBV7-9 to TRBJ2-7; the D gene is possibly TRBD1 (6 bases). CDR3 length equals 15 residues. CDR1 and CDR2 (germline): SEHNR, FQNEAQ (reference sequence). In DNA, the CDR3 is TGTGCCAGCACCTTATTTTCCAGGGGAGCCTACGAGCAGTACTTC. Amino acids: CASTLFSRGAYEQYF. The full variable domain, its missing parts supplied by reference TRBV7-9 and TRBJ2-7, is DTGVSQNPRHKITKRGQNVTFRCDPISEHNRLYWYRQTLGQGPEFLTYFQNEAQLEKSRLLSDRFSAERPKGSFSTLEIQRTEQGDSAMYLCASTLFSRGAYEQYFGPGTRLTVT.

This clonotype has only a few counts. The chain couples TRBV7-9 to TRBJ2-7; 10 bases align to TRBD1. This CDR3 comprises 16 residues. CDR1 is SEHNR, CDR2 FQNEAQ, per germline (reference sequence). After removal of 5 bases from V and 3 bases from J, the junction contained 10 bases not matched to a gene. The CDR3: CASSPPGRTGGYEQYF. The CDR3 DNA is TGTGCCAGCAGCCCCCCTGGACGGACAGGGGGCTACGAGCAGTACTTC.

This clonotype has a count of ten or more. This chain uses TRBV10-3 with TRBJ2-7, with D perhaps TRBD1 (6 bases). Trimming took 7 bases from V and 1 from J, leaving 11 bases between them. The germline CDR1 and CDR2 sequences are ENHRY and SYGVKD. This CDR3 is built from 13 residues. The CDR3, as DNA: TGTGCCATCATGGGACAATCTTCCTACGAGCAGTACTTC. This gives the protein CAIMGQSSYEQYF.

The chain couples TRBV4-1 to TRBJ1-6; D gene unclear. CDR3 length: 17 residues. Germline CDR1 MGHRA, CDR2 YSYEKL. Deletions cut 3 bases from V and 0 bases from J, with 12 bases between. CDR3 in amino acids: CASSHWSESSYNSPLHF. CDR3 bases: TGCGCCAGCAGCCATTGGTCGGAGAGCTCCTATAATTCACCCCTCCACTTT.

The table lists this clonotype with many counts. The CDR3 here is CASSYGTSPPWDTQYF. For the CDR3, the DNA is TGTGCCAGCAGCTACGGGACTAGTCCACCATGGGATACGCAGTATTTT. The chain is built from TRBV7-2 and TRBJ2-3; 8 bases match TRBD2. Trimming at V came to 4 bases and at J to 6 bases, leaving 12 bases not matched to a gene. This CDR3 comprises 16 residues. The V gene's germline CDR1 is SGHTA and CDR2 FQGNSA.

This clonotype was counted a single time. The CDR3 loop is CSARDASGGDTGELFF. The CDR3 DNA sequence: TGCAGTGCTAGAGACGCTAGCGGGGGTGACACCGGGGAGCTGTTTTTT. The chain carries TRBV20-1 and TRBJ2-2; the match to TRBD2 covers 10 bases. Losses at the gene ends were 0 bases for V and 3 bases for J; bases not matched to a gene: 4. Per the germline V gene, CDR1 is DFQATT and CDR2 is SNEGSKA (reference sequence). This CDR3 spans 16 amino acids.

The sample holds a few counts of this clonotype. The V and J genes are TRBV5-6 and TRBJ2-7; D is ambiguous. From germline, CDR1 is SGHDT and CDR2 YYEEEE. Trimming left V 4 bases short and J 5 bases short, with 13 bases between. This CDR3 has 13 residues. CDR3 region: CASSPRQVNEQYF. CDR3 nucleotide sequence: TGTGCCAGCAGCCCGCGGCAGGTAAACGAGCAGTACTTC.

V gene TRBV7-6 combines with J gene TRBJ2-7; D not resolved. Between the trimmed V and J ends, which lost 0 bases and 4 bases, there was a span of 7 bases. The CDR3 runs to 13 residues. Germline V gives CDR1 SGHVS, CDR2 FNYEAQ. CDR3 sequence: CASSLADGYEQYF. CDR3 coding DNA: TGTGCCAGCAGCTTAGCTGACGGGTACGAGCAGTACTTC. Supplemented by reference TRBV7-6 and TRBJ2-7, the full variable domain reads GAGVSQSPRYKVTKRGQDVALRCDPISGHVSLYWYRQALGQGPEFLTYFNYEAQQDKSGLPNDRFSAERPEGSISTLTIQRTEQRDSAMYRCASSLADGYEQYFGPGTRLTVT.

This clonotype was counted only a few times. The rearrangement uses TRBV11-2 and TRBJ2-2, with 10 bases identical to TRBD2. Germline V gives CDR1 SGHAT, CDR2 FQNNGV. This CDR3 spans 17 amino acids. Trimming took 3 bases from V and 2 from J; bases not matched to a gene: 6. The CDR3: CASSFFSGGINTGELFF. The CDR3 DNA follows: TGTGCCAGCAGCTTCTTTAGCGGGGGGATCAACACCGGGGAGCTGTTTTTT.

The rearrangement uses TRBV4-1 and TRBJ2-7; no definite D call. Germline V gene lookup returns CDR1 MGHRA and CDR2 YSYEKL. V dropped 4 bases and J dropped 7 bases, with 14 bases sitting between them. CDR3 length: 13 amino acids. This CDR3 reads CASSPRQDGEQYF. DNA of the CDR3: TGCGCCAGCAGCCCTCGACAAGATGGGGAGCAGTACTTC.

V usage is TRBV7-2 and J usage is TRBJ2-5; no reliable D call. The CDR3 is 14 residues long. Germline lookup yields CDR1 SGHTA and CDR2 FQGNSA. V dropped 0 bases and J dropped 1 base, with 6 bases sitting between them. The CDR3 protein is CASSLAGIQETQYF. DNA of the CDR3: TGTGCCAGCAGCTTAGCGGGGATCCAAGAGACCCAGTACTTC.

This clonotype has a count of ten or more. The gene calls are TRBV25-1 and TRBJ2-3; D gene ambiguous. This CDR3 is built from 15 residues. The V and J ends lost 3 bases and 0 bases respectively, with 10 bases between them. Germline V gene data show CDR1 as MGHDK and CDR2 as SYGVNS. The CDR3 DNA follows: TGTGCCAGCAGTGACAGGCCGGCGAGCACAGATACGCAGTATTTT. Encoded protein: CASSDRPASTDTQYF.

The genes are TRBV6-1 and TRBJ2-4, with TRBD1 matching 8 bases. The germline V gene encodes CDR1 MNHNS and CDR2 SASEGT. The trim removed 2 bases at V and 6 bases at J, leaving 12 bases unmatched. The CDR3 is 17 residues long. The CDR3 nucleotides are TGTGCCAGCAGTGAACAACGGTCCGGACAGGGAAGAAACATTCAGTACTTC. Protein: CASSEQRSGQGRNIQYF.

The V gene is TRBV7-6, the J gene TRBJ1-4; 7 nucleotides line up with TRBD1. Trimming cost V 5 bases and J 2 bases; bases outside gene matches: 2. Germline V CDR1 and CDR2: SGHVS, FNYEAQ. This CDR3 has 14 amino acids. CDR3 sequence: CASSPTGTNEKLFF. The CDR3 coding sequence is TGTGCCAGCAGCCCGACAGGGACTAATGAAAAACTGTTTTTT.

This rearrangement joins TRBV20-1 to TRBJ2-1; 9 positions match TRBD2. V gave up 0 bases and J gave up 1 base; unmatched junction bases: 7. CDR3 size: 17 residues. From germline, CDR1 is DFQATT and CDR2 SNEGSKA (reference sequence). The CDR3: CSARDYQRGASYNEQFF. The CDR3 bases are TGCAGTGCTAGAGATTATCAGCGGGGGGCGTCCTACAATGAGCAGTTCTTC.

This clonotype was seen repeatedly, ten times or more. The CDR3 here is CASSEGTGGRETQYF. CDR3 nucleotide sequence: TGTGCCAGCAGTGAAGGGACAGGGGGAAGAGAGACCCAGTACTTC. The chain uses TRBV2 and TRBJ2-5, with 10 bases that match TRBD1. The germline CDR1 and CDR2 sequences are SNHLY and FYNNEI. The CDR3 extends over 15 amino acids. V lost 1 base and J lost 4; bases outside the gene matches: 3.

This clonotype has only a few counts. V gene TRBV9 combines with J gene TRBJ2-1; D gene ambiguous. V lost 2 bases to trimming and J lost 0 bases, with 6 bases between them. The CDR3 consists of 14 residues. From germline, CDR1 is SGDLS and CDR2 YYNGEE. The CDR3 loop reads CASSVGISYNEQFF. In nucleotides, the CDR3 is TGTGCCAGCAGCGTTGGGATCTCCTACAATGAGCAGTTCTTC.

This clonotype has just a few counts. The chain carries TRBV7-8 and TRBJ1-1, with unresolved D. Germline V lookup: CDR1 SGHVS, CDR2 FQNEAQ. This CDR3 region has 16 residues. V gave up 5 bases and J gave up 0 bases, with 16 bases separating them. CDR3 sequence (DNA): TGTGCCAGCAGCCAACACAGCGGACCGATGAACACTGAAGCTTTCTTT. It translates to CASSQHSGPMNTEAFF.

This clonotype was observed a handful of times. The rearrangement links TRBV7-2 to TRBJ2-7; the match to TRBD2 covers 12 bases. The CDR3 contains 15 residues. With 4 bases clipped from V and 3 bases from J, the junction kept 4 bases outside the gene matches. CDR1 SGHTA and CDR2 FQGNSA come from the germline V gene. Written as DNA, the CDR3 is TGTGCCAGCAGCTACGGGACTAGCGGGTTCTACGAGCAGTACTTC. Protein: CASSYGTSGFYEQYF. The complete variable domain, with remaining parts taken from reference TRBV7-2 and TRBJ2-7, reads GAGVSQSPSNKVTEKGKDVELRCDPISGHTALYWYRQSLGQGLEFLIYFQGNSAPDKSGLPSDRFSAERTGGSVSTLTIQRTQQEDSAVYLCASSYGTSGFYEQYFGPGTRLTVT.